This TCR beta chain was sequenced for a study of cytomegalovirus exposure and HLA in healthy donors (dated by TCRdb to between 2016 and 2019). Regarding the complete study: An earlier analysis of 587 of the donors reported approximately 260 Gb of sequence data and 95 million to 140 million unique TCR beta sequences obtained from approximately 180 million T cells. In a later genetic analysis, genome-wide SNP genotypes for about 65% of the roughly 670 donors were used, and that subset was treated as a discovery cohort. Along with the 666-subject first cohort, a separate validation cohort of over a hundred different subjects was used. Every repertoire in the discovery cohort had been generated on one and the same sequencing platform. Among some 410 genotyped donors of the cohort, an average of around 250,000 unique TCR beta nucleotide sequences was sequenced per donor, of which about 20% were non-productive. High-throughput TCR immunosequencing, statistical association of individual TCRs with disease status, and machine learning were combined to predict cytomegalovirus infection status. An earlier analysis of several hundred of the donors applied high-throughput TCR beta sequencing to assess whether each TCR beta V gene segment acted as functional or pseudogenic. Among the approximately 400 genotyped donors, around 81% belonged to the genetic ancestry cluster associated with self-reported Caucasian donors. Rather than drawing on any new phenotypic data, the later analysis identified candidate immune exposures from TCR beta sequences and the way those sequences occurred across donors. In a later analysis, previously published TCR beta repertoires from about 670 donors were re-analyzed and high-resolution HLA genotyping was added so that TCR occurrence patterns could be studied. The study profiled the T cell repertoires of 666 subjects by immunosequencing and related them to cytomegalovirus serostatus. An early release covering 550 to 650 HLA-typed donors comprised roughly 300 gigabases of sequencing data and roughly 85 million unique TCR sequences. The study was designed to test whether signatures of past pathogen exposure could be identified by cataloging public T cell receptors. Class I and class II HLA loci were covered by the typing at four-digit resolution. Typing coverage varied by locus: roughly 620-630 donors for A, B, C, DRB1 and DQB1; roughly 500 for DQA1; nearly 610 for DPA1; fewer than 480 for DPB1. Donor age, sex, ethnicity and CMV serostatus were compiled together with the repertoire data. Several DR-DQ haplotypes were treated as single units for association and clustering because of strong linkage in the cohort.

Worth noting for this clone: This receptor's antigen is unknown. No clone much larger than this one lies a single base away; base qualities are absent. This same CDR3 is encoded by further DNA sequences in the sample.

The method was the immunoSEQ multiplex PCR assay. A mixture of 60 forward primers for TCR Vbeta segments and 13 reverse primers for TCR Jbeta segments was used in the multiplex PCR. The CDR3 region of rearranged TCR beta genes was amplified from genomic DNA with a multiplex PCR assay. The Illumina HiSeq System was used to sequence the amplified TCR beta libraries as 87-base-pair reads. The study's own analysis went as follows. A later analysis tallied around 87 million unique TCR beta chains across the 666 repertoires, and approximately 12 million of those chains were shared by two or more donors. Raw reads were error-corrected and collapsed into unique sequences with a nearest-neighbor algorithm that merged closely related sequences to remove PCR and sequencing errors. CDR3 sequences were aligned to IMGT reference sequences to assign V, D and J gene segments. For a sequence to be retained, a match of at least six nucleotides was required to both a V gene segment and a J gene segment. Rearrangements were called productive when the CDR3 lacked stop codons and stayed in frame with V and J; all others were non-productive. Following IMGT convention, CDR3 was defined as the stretch from the second conserved V-encoded cysteine up to the conserved J-encoded phenylalanine. Sequences without an unambiguous match to a single V gene segment were excluded from the earlier analysis of about 630 of the donors. An earlier analysis of a few hundred of the donors called V segments functional above 56.7% productive rearrangements and segregating when the between-donor standard deviation exceeded 5%. A statistical classification framework was built for diagnosing cytomegalovirus status from the catalog of TCR beta chain sequences. In a later analysis, TCR nucleotide sequences were compared against IMGT/GENE-DB human TR gene sequences so that V and J genes could be assigned. A later analysis assigned CDR3 sequences and most-parsimonious VDJ recombination scenarios with the TCRdist pipeline. In a later analysis, each TCR beta chain was defined by its CDR3 amino acid sequence together with its V-gene family, and reads without a unique V-gene family were excluded. In a later analysis, 550 to 650 highly shared, low-generation-probability nucleotide sequences were removed to address suspected cross-contamination and a sequencing artifact. In a later analysis, a clonal expansion index for each public chain was calculated from normalized within-repertoire ranks of inferred template counts. In a later analysis, generation probabilities were computed using a VDJ recombination model fitted to out-of-frame rearrangements, and the results were checked against IGoR. In a later analysis, TCR-TCR, TCR-HLA and TCR-CMV co-occurrence was scored with hypergeometric tests, and a repertoire-size bias correction was applied to TCR pairs. A later analysis estimated false discovery rates by permuting HLA or CMV assignments 20 times. A later analysis grouped co-occurring TCRs with DBSCAN, adding TCRdist sequence similarity when clustering within HLA-allele-positive subsets. Repertoires with fewer than 30,000 or more than 120,000 public chains, plus five repertoires with anomalous nucleotide sharing, were excluded from co-occurrence clustering. The clones in this table, taken by TCRdb from immuneACCESS, are in-frame only. Not every clone is retained; where verified, under half of the shortfall comes from an unresolved V gene, and the cause of the rest is unknown. That table gives V, J and clone size, and the DNA gave D and trimming. The table for this sample lists some 150,000 clones; about 88% of them were counted only once. The ten largest clones add up to about 2.3% of the sample.

Summary of the overall study and its limitations: For the cohort, immune exposure information was limited to CMV serostatus. A few of the identified cytomegalovirus-associated TCR beta chains were confirmed in vitro to be specific for cytomegalovirus antigens. The classifier was reported to diagnose cytomegalovirus status with high specificity and sensitivity in both the original cohort and the validation cohort. HLA typing was unavailable for some donors at each locus, so association tests used only the typed subset. The 87-base-pair reads could not distinguish some IMGT-functional V segments, including TRBV6-2 and TRBV6-3, so those segments were excluded. In an earlier analysis of more than 500 of the donors, most TCR beta V segments appeared in productive rearrangements about 87% or about 30% of the time, broadly matching IMGT annotations. The cohort was sequenced for TCR beta chains only, and without alpha or paired-chain data the features that could be detected were limited. A cluster of highly shared sequence variants was judged likely to be a technical artifact of the sequencing pipeline. In a later analysis, the rate of TCR association differed among HLA loci, with DRB1 alleles having the most associated TCRs and HLA-C alleles having the fewest. Assigning TCR associations to individual alleles was difficult when HLA alleles, especially DR and DQ, strongly co-occurred. In a later analysis, 15,000 to 20,000 TCR beta sequences were associated with specific HLA alleles at a false discovery rate of 0.05. Correlated functional status among segregating V segments might be attributable to linkage disequilibrium, but an unknown experimental factor could not be ruled out. Because counts were too low, about 15 rarely observed V segments, including chromosome 9 orphons, were left out of the earlier analysis of several hundred of the donors. A later analysis found that HLA-associated TCR beta chains were more clonally expanded and had lower generation probabilities than equally common non-associated chains. The study listed 150 to 200 TCR beta chains as associated with cytomegalovirus. According to a later analysis, parvovirus B19, influenza, CMV and Epstein-Barr virus appeared linked to several top co-occurrence clusters. The authors suggested that the approach could potentially be generalized to other disease states and immunological phenotypes. According to a later analysis, most CMV-associated TCR beta chains appeared to be HLA-restricted, and the HLA associations seemed to be driven largely by CMV exposure. Presence/absence analyses assumed roughly uniform sequencing depth across donors, an assumption that may not hold. An association between a missense DCLRE1C variant and V-gene and J-gene trimming of TCR beta chains was found in a later genetic analysis and replicated in an independent cohort. A further reported finding was that TCR beta sequences accurately predicted the HLA-A and HLA-B alleles for most subjects in the first cohort. A later genetic analysis reported fewer N-insertions in productive TCRs among donors in an Asian-associated ancestry cluster than the 666-donor mean. While some public TCRs were present in many individuals, most TCR sequences turned up only very rarely across donors.

The cohort consisted of some 670 healthy bone marrow donors. At the time of sampling, every cohort member was nominally healthy, though immune exposures that went unrecorded were likely present. The donor was CMV seronegative and belonged to the group of under 400 seronegative cohort members. A peripheral blood sample was collected from each donor, and TCR beta sequencing was performed on peripheral blood mononuclear cells. The Qiagen DNeasy Blood Extraction Kit was used to extract genomic DNA from the blood cell samples. Per the germline V gene, SGHTS is the CDR1 and YDEGEE is the CDR2. Trimming removed 1 base from V and 7 bases from J, leaving 21 bases between the germline ends. Spanning cysteine to phenylalanine, the CDR3 consists of 16 amino acids. CDR3 DNA is the only sequence kept; it has 48 bases, read in frame from the first base.

The receptor was isolated from a woman aged 18-29 years in good health and CMV-seronegative. Sequences were obtained from PBMCs. Rearrangement joined TRBV5-8 to TRBJ2-7; no D gene call is confident. Here the CDR3 is given as CASSLWVTLENQEQYF. The bases are TGTGCCAGCAGCTTGTGGGTGACTCTGGAGAATCAGGAGCAGTACTTC.